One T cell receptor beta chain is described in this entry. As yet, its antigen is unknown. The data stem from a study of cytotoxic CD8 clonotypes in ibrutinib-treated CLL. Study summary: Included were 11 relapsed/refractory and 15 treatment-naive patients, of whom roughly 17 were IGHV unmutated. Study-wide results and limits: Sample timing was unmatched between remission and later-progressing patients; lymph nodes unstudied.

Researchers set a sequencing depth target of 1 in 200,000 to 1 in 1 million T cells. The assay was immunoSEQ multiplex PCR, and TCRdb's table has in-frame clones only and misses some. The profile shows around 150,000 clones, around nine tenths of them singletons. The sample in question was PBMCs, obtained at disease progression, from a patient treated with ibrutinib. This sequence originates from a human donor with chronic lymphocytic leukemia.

CDR3 residues: CASSYSARPLRHTIYF. CDR3 coding DNA: TGTGCCAGCAGTTACTCGGCCAGGCCTTTGAGACACACCATATATTTT. The V and J genes are TRBV6-5 and TRBJ1-3; D ambiguous. This CDR3 is built from 16 residues. The V and J ends lost 0 bases and 8 bases respectively, with 17 bases between them. Germline CDR1 reads MNHEY; CDR2 reads SVGAGI.